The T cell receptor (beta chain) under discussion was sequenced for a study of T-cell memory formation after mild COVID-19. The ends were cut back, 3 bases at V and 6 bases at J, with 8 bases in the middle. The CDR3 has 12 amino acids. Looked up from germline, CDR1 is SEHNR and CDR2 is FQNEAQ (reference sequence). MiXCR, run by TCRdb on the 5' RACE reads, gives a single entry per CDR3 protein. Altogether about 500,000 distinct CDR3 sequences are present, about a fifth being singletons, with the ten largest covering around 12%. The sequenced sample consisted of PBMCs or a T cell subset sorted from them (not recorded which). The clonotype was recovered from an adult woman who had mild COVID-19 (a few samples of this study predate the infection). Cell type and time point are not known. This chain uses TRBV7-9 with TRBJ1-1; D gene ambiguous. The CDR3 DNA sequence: TGTGCCAGCAGCTTTCATGGGGCTGAAGCTTTCTTT. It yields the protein CASSFHGAEAFF.